The clone carrying this T cell receptor beta chain was observed a handful of times. This entry is derived from a study of neoadjuvant anti-PD-1 for oral cavity cancer. The time point was: after neoadjuvant nivolumab, at surgical resection. Patients had HPV-negative, locally advanced oral cavity squamous cell carcinoma. Sequenced by immunoSEQ multiplex PCR; TCRdb stores in-frame clones only, minus some. The repertoire consists of more than 10,000 clones, with under 70% occurring once and the leading ten covering roughly 3.2%. This sequence was found in a person between 40 and 79 years old with oral cavity squamous cell carcinoma. The sample was PBMCs, taken after nivolumab (anti-PD-1) treatment.

The CDR3 loop is CATSRAGFSYGYTF. CDR3 sequence (DNA): TGTGCCACCAGCAGAGCGGGCTTTTCCTATGGCTACACCTTC. The gene calls are TRBV15 and TRBJ1-2; D gene ambiguous. The germline V gene has CDR1 LNHNV and CDR2 YYDKDF (reference sequence). Trimming shortened V by 1 base and J by 4 bases, and 10 bases separated the two germline ends. CDR3 length: 14 amino acids.